This T cell receptor (beta chain) derives from a study of metastatic and nonmetastatic thyroid tumors (dated by TCRdb to about 2020). Some background on the complete study: Repertoires from peripheral blood and from tumor or nodule tissue samples of malignant and benign thyroid patients were compared. Overall study outcomes, separate from this receptor: In both blood and tumor samples, TCR beta diversity was reported to be significantly higher in malignant tumors than in benign nodules.

Before undergoing thyroid surgery, none of the patients had been given any kind of treatment. The study retrospectively analysed patient clinical samples collected from about 2011 to 2018 using T-cell receptor beta sequencing. From the germline V gene, CDR1 is ENHRY and CDR2 is SYGVKD. Including the terminal cysteine and phenylalanine, the CDR3 comprises 15 residues. Only the CDR3 region is kept as DNA, spanning 45 bases read in frame from base 1. V and J lose 0 bases and 6 bases, and a span of 12 bases separates them. The library was produced with PCR. The sample was run on an Illumina HiSeq 4000. The TCR beta-chain CDR3 region of each patient was profiled by high-throughput sequencing. Regarding the original processing steps: CDR3 differences across clinicopathological groups were used to build a classifier for discriminating distant-metastatic papillary thyroid cancer patients. The Shannon index was used to measure repertoire diversity, and the Morisita-Horn index was used to measure how similar tumor and blood repertoires were. The public reads were reprocessed in TCRdb via fastp at Q25 and MiXCR, keeping in-frame beta chains. These V and J calls rely on TCRdb rather than the paper's analysis. The sample table records thousands of clones; roughly 25% of these occur just once. The top ten hold approximately 12% of the sample.

With respect to this clone: Its antigen is unknown. No per-base quality is available; no much larger clone lies one base away.

The TCR was taken from a male donor with papillary thyroid cancer or a benign thyroid nodule (not recorded which). Some clones in this sample may be carry-over from other donors' samples. The sequence is built from TRBV10-3 and TRBJ2-1; TRBD1 is a weak D gene call, 5 bases matching. Source material: adjacent normal tissue. The CDR3 here reads CAISESAGRPNEQFF. The DNA reads TGTGCCATCAGTGAGTCGGCAGGGCGCCCCAATGAGCAGTTCTTC.